Below are 18 T cell receptor beta chains sequenced from a single sample in a study of Graves' ophthalmopathy and Graves' hyperthyroidism. RNA transcripts were the source from which TCR beta CDR3 regions were amplified. Scientists carried out first-round RT-PCR using HTBI primers and then a second-round multiplex PCR. TCRdb redid the calling of the multiplex PCR reads with MiXCR, one entry per CDR3 protein. Found here are roughly 300,000 distinct CDR3 sequences, about a sixth of them singletons; the top ten hold around an eighth. Source material: peripheral blood. These receptors all stem from an adult man with Graves' ophthalmopathy.

This clonotype was detected ten times or more. The chain is built from TRBV30 and TRBJ1-2, with a weak D call TRBD1 (6 bases). Germline V gene data show CDR1 as GTSNPN and CDR2 as SVGIG (reference sequence). The CDR3 runs 14 residues. Deletions cut 0 bases from V and 3 bases from J, with 11 bases between. The CDR3 DNA reads as TGTGCCTGGAGTGTTAGGCACAGGGACTATGGCTACACCTTC. Protein: CAWSVRHRDYGYTF.

The table lists this clonotype with many counts. This sequence joins TRBV7-2 and TRBJ2-5; no clear D. V was trimmed by 2 bases and J by 0 bases, leaving 7 bases between them. CDR1 is SGHTA and CDR2 is FQGNSA in the germline V gene. The CDR3 extends over 14 amino acids. CDR3 sequence (DNA): TGTGCCAGCAGCTTAAATCGTGACCAAGAGACCCAGTACTTC. Translated: CASSLNRDQETQYF.

In this sample, this clonotype turned up many times. This chain connects TRBV2 to TRBJ2-5, with TRBD2 matching 7 bases. The ends lost 4 bases at V and 5 bases at J; junction bases unmatched: 4. CDR1 is SNHLY, CDR2 FYNNEI, per germline. The CDR3 totals 13 residues. CDR3 protein: CASSGLAFETQYF. Written as DNA, the CDR3 is TGTGCCAGCAGTGGACTAGCCTTCGAGACCCAGTACTTC.

This clonotype has ten or more counts. V and J are TRBV20-1 and TRBJ1-2, with TRBD1 matching over 10 bases. Losses at the gene ends were 1 base for V and 7 bases for J; bases not matched to a gene: 3. Germline V gene data show CDR1 as DFQATT and CDR2 as SNEGSKA (reference sequence). CDR3 length: 13 amino acids. The CDR3 DNA reads as TGCAGTGCTAGAGGACAGGGGGCAAGTGGCTACACCTTC. It specifies CSARGQGASGYTF.

This clonotype was seen repeatedly, ten times or more. V and J are TRBV6-5 and TRBJ2-5, with 7 bases matching TRBD2. V trimming: 4 bases; J trimming: 2 bases; junction bases outside the gene matches: 7. From germline, CDR1 is MNHEY and CDR2 SVGAGI. The length of the CDR3 is 15 residues. The DNA of the CDR3 is TGTGCCAGCAGTTTTTTAGCGGGTAAACAAGAGACCCAGTACTTC. This encodes CASSFLAGKQETQYF.

This clonotype was picked up many times. This may be a read error: a much more frequent sequence differs by one nucleotide. The V call is TRBV27, the J call TRBJ2-5; 9 positions agree with TRBD1. The J segment lost 7 bases and the V segment lost 0 bases, leaving 3 bases of the junction unmatched. This CDR3 is built from 14 residues. The V gene's germline CDR1 is MNHEY and CDR2 SMNVEV (reference sequence). CDR3 region: CASSLSTGGATQYF. CDR3 nucleotides: TGTGCCAGCAGTTTATCTACAGGGGGCGCGACCCAGTACTTC.

The rearrangement uses TRBV12-3 or TRBV12-4 and TRBJ2-2, with D perhaps matching TRBD2 (5 bases). V gave up 8 bases and J gave up 2 bases, with 12 bases separating them. The CDR3 length is 14 residues. CDR3 DNA sequence: TGTGCCAGCCACCCGGGAATCAACACCGGGGAGCTGTTTTTT. It translates to CASHPGINTGELFF.

Only a few counts were recorded for this clonotype. The chain recombines TRBV28 with TRBJ2-7; either TRBD1 or TRBD2 may fit D (5 bases each). The CDR3 consists of 14 residues. The ends were cut back, 7 bases at V and 2 bases at J, with 15 bases in the middle. CDR1 is MDHEN and CDR2 is SYDVKM in the germline V gene. CDR3 amino acids: CASTPTGTAYEQYF. The CDR3 nucleotides read TGTGCCAGCACTCCCACCGGGACGGCCTACGAGCAGTACTTC.

Only one count was recorded for this clonotype. This chain joins TRBV3-1 and TRBJ2-7; 7 bases map to TRBD2. The CDR3 contains 15 residues. The trim removed 7 bases at V and 6 bases at J, leaving 15 bases unmatched. CDR1 is LGHDT and CDR2 is YNNKEL in the germline V gene (reference sequence). The CDR3 region is CASTTNLAANSEQYF. CDR3 coding DNA: TGTGCCAGCACCACCAATCTAGCGGCGAACTCCGAGCAGTACTTC.

The chain is built from TRBV3-1 and TRBJ2-2; 13 bases match TRBD2. Looked up from germline, CDR1 is LGHDT and CDR2 is YNNKEL (reference sequence). The CDR3 sequence is 18 residues long. V trimming: 1 base; J trimming: 1 base; junction bases outside the gene matches: 3. The CDR3 DNA follows: TGTGCCAGCAGCCAAGGACTAGCGGGGGGCCGGAACACCGGGGAGCTGTTTTTT. This encodes CASSQGLAGGRNTGELFF.

The chain uses TRBV14 and TRBJ1-2; TRBD1 might be the D (5 bases). Germline CDR1 and CDR2: SGHDN and FVKESK. This CDR3 spans 14 amino acids. V was clipped by 2 bases and J by 5 bases, with 12 bases between them. CDR3 amino acids: CASSQLGHLYGYTF. DNA of the CDR3: TGTGCCAGCAGCCAACTCGGACATCTGTATGGCTACACCTTC.

This clonotype showed up many times. V usage is TRBV12-3 or TRBV12-4 and J usage is TRBJ2-5; 8 bases fit TRBD1. Germline trimming cut 3 bases from V and 2 bases from J; bases unmatched to any gene: 11. This CDR3 comprises 17 residues. CDR3 nucleotides: TGTGCCAGCAGTTTCGCCGGGACAGGCGACCTTCAAGAGACCCAGTACTTC. It yields the protein CASSFAGTGDLQETQYF.

This clonotype has at least ten counts. The chain combines TRBV6-5 with TRBJ2-7; maybe TRBD2 (6 bases). Trimming stripped 8 bases from V and 3 bases from J, with 14 bases between. Germline V gene lookup returns CDR1 MNHEY and CDR2 SVGAGI. The CDR3 is 13 amino acids. CDR3 nucleotides: TGTGCCAGCGGGAGTGGAGGGCTCTACGAGCAGTACTTC. It is translated as CASGSGGLYEQYF.

This clonotype was picked up many times. V and J are TRBV30 and TRBJ2-7; 9 bases map to TRBD2. The length of the CDR3 is 15 residues. Per the germline V gene, CDR1 is GTSNPN and CDR2 is SVGIG (reference sequence). The trim removed 2 bases at V and 6 bases at J, leaving 11 bases unmatched. CDR3 nucleotides: TGTGCCTGGAGTCCTCCGGGACTAGCCGTCGGCGAGCAGTACTTC. Translation gives CAWSPPGLAVGEQYF.

This clonotype was detected many times. The J gene is TRBJ2-2, the V gene TRBV7-3, with D unresolved. Germline CDR1 SGHTA, CDR2 FQGTGA. This CDR3 comprises 12 residues. With 6 bases removed from V and 7 bases from J, the gap between germline ends came to 9 bases. This CDR3 is CASRDEGGELFF. CDR3 coding DNA: TGTGCCAGCAGAGACGAAGGCGGGGAGCTGTTTTTT.

At least ten counts were recorded for this clonotype. The chain uses TRBV7-6 and TRBJ2-7; TRBD2 agrees at 11 bases. Trimming removed 6 bases from V and 0 bases from J; junction bases left unmatched: 4. The CDR3 runs 15 residues. Looked up from germline, CDR1 is SGHVS and CDR2 is FNYEAQ. In DNA, the CDR3 is TGTGCCAGCAGTTCTACTAGCGGGGGCTCCTACGAGCAGTACTTC. Amino acid sequence: CASSSTSGGSYEQYF.

This clonotype was seen many times. This chain links TRBV19 with TRBJ1-5, with D unresolved. V shed 3 bases and J shed 4 bases, with 10 bases lying between them. The CDR3 runs to 14 residues. Germline CDR1 LNHDA, CDR2 SQIVND (reference sequence). The CDR3 sequence: CASSIRDLNQPQHF. For the CDR3, the DNA is TGTGCCAGTAGTATCCGGGATTTAAATCAGCCCCAGCATTTT.

This clonotype came up many times. The chain links TRBV29-1 to TRBJ1-2, with TRBD1 matching 9 bases. This CDR3 contains 12 residues. With V trimmed by 6 bases and J by 2 bases, 1 base remained unmatched. Germline values: CDR1 SQVTM, CDR2 ANQGSEA. In DNA, the CDR3 is TGCAGCGTGGGGACAGGGAACTATGGCTACACCTTC. It specifies CSVGTGNYGYTF.